The source of this T cell receptor beta chain is a study of metastatic and nonmetastatic thyroid tumors. Background on the study: Repertoires from blood and tumor or nodule tissue of malignant and benign thyroid patients were compared.

Study-wide results and limits: Reportedly, malignant thyroid tumors had significantly higher TCR beta diversity than benign nodules, in blood and tumor.

How the authors handled the data: CDR3 differences across clinicopathological groups were used to build a distant-metastasis classifier for papillary thyroid cancer. TCRdb reprocessed the PCR reads via MiXCR. The V and J calls, along with clone size, are taken from TCRdb and not from the paper's own processing. The table records just over 30,000 clones, roughly 19% of them present only once. Patients were all untreated before their thyroid surgery. Germline CDR1 SEHNR, CDR2 FQNEAQ (reference sequence). This CDR3 spans 12 amino acids. V was trimmed by 3 bases and J by 9 bases, leaving 6 bases between them. This clone was counted at least ten times. Its target is unknown.

Sequencing was performed on blood. This clonotype originated in a female donor with papillary thyroid cancer or a benign thyroid nodule (not recorded which). Some clones in this sample may be carry-over from other donors' samples. The chain recombines TRBV7-9 with TRBJ1-6; D is possibly TRBD1 (5 bases). The chain's CDR3 is CASSLGVSPLHF. The DNA for the CDR3 is TGTGCCAGCAGCTTGGGGGTTTCACCCCTCCACTTT.